This T cell receptor beta chain stems from a study of technical replicates of blood from a few donors. This clone was counted only a few times. Profiling relied on immunoSEQ multiplex PCR, and the TCRdb table lists in-frame clones only, not all of them. Seen here are about 56,000 clones, roughly 96% observed once, and the top ten hold approximately 3.4%. CDR1 SGHRS and CDR2 YFSETQ come from the germline V gene. Trimming removed 8 bases from V and 4 bases from J; junction bases left unmatched: 14. The CDR3 loop spans 15 amino acids. The sequence was obtained from a human donor in good health. Some clones in this sample may be carry-over from other donors' samples. The rearrangement joins TRBV5-1 to TRBJ2-7; TRBD2 matches 8 bases. Specimen: PBMCs. CDR3 region: CASFPHPAGAYEQYF. CDR3 DNA sequence: TGCGCCAGTTTCCCCCACCCAGCGGGGGCGTACGAGCAGTACTTC. The full variable domain, rest sourced from reference TRBV5-1 and TRBJ2-7, is KAGVTQTPRYLIKTRGQQVTLSCSPISGHRSVSWYQQTPGQGLQFLFEYFSETQRNKGNFPGRFSGRQFSNSRSEMNVSTLELGDSALYLCASFPHPAGAYEQYFGPGTRLTVT.